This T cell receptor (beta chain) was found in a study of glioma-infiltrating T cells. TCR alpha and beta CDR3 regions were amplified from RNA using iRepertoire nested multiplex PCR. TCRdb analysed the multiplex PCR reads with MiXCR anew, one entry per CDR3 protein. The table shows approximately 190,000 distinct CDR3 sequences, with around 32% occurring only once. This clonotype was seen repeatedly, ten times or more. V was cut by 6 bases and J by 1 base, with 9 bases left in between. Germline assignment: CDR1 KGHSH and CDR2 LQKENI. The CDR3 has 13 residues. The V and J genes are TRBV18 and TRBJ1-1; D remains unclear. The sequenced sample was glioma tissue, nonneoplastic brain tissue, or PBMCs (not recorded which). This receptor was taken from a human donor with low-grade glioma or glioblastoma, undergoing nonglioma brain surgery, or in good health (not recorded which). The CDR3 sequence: CASSAGTNTEAFF. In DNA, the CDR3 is TGTGCCAGCTCGGCAGGAACGAACACTGAAGCTTTCTTT. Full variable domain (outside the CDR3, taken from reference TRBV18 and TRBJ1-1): NAGVMQNPRHLVRRRGQEARLRCSPMKGHSHVYWYRQLPEEGLKFMVYLQKENIIDESGMPKERFSAEFPKEGPSILRIQQVVRGDSAAYFCASSAGTNTEAFFGQGTRLTVV.